Presented here are 23 T cell receptor beta chains from one specimen sequenced in a study of tissue T cells after allogeneic stem cell transplantation. The assay was immunoSEQ multiplex PCR, and TCRdb's table has in-frame clones only and misses some. This sample carries about 5,100 clones, 60% to 75% of them seen once, and the ten largest clones take less than 9.5%. This specimen was tissue from the colon, taken at autopsy. All receptors come from a female donor at least 60 years old with lung cancer.

The V and J genes are TRBV11-1 and TRBJ2-6; D not resolved. CDR1 and CDR2 (germline): SGHAT, FQDESV (reference sequence). The V end lost 5 bases, the J end lost 0 bases, and 11 bases lay between the germline ends. This CDR3 has 16 residues. CDR3 sequence (DNA): TGTGCCAGCAGCCTAAACAGCGACTCTGGGGCCAACGTCCTGACTTTC. Translated: CASSLNSDSGANVLTF.

The chain has TRBV7-2 and TRBJ2-2; unclear D gene. Germline CDR1 reads SGHTA; CDR2 reads FQGNSA. V was trimmed by 5 bases and J by 6 bases, leaving 16 bases between them. The CDR3 length is 15 residues. The CDR3 DNA reads TGTGCCAGCAGCGTCGCAGGTTTTGGGGCCGGGGAGCTGTTTTTT. Translation gives CASSVAGFGAGELFF.

The chain links TRBV29-1 to TRBJ1-5; no clear D. In germline, CDR1 is SQVTM, CDR2 ANQGSEA. The CDR3 runs 12 residues. V was shortened by 4 bases and J by 3 bases, with 7 bases between the two germline ends. In DNA form, the CDR3 reads TGCAGCGTTGGGAGTTCCAATCAGCCCCAGCATTTT. Its protein product is CSVGSSNQPQHF.

This clone is a singleton in its sample. This sequence joins TRBV7-2 and TRBJ2-1; TRBD1 matches at 8 bases. Trimming at V came to 3 bases and at J to 5 bases, leaving 3 bases not matched to a gene. This CDR3 is built from 14 residues. Germline V gene data show CDR1 as SGHTA and CDR2 as FQGNSA. The CDR3 DNA follows: TGTGCCAGCAGCTTGGGACAGGCTAACAATGAGCAGTTCTTC. This translates into CASSLGQANNEQFF.

This chain links TRBV5-1 with TRBJ1-6, with TRBD1 matching over 7 bases. V dropped 4 bases and J dropped 0; count of bases not matched to a gene: 10. CDR1 SGHRS and CDR2 YFSETQ come from the germline V gene. This CDR3 has 18 residues. The CDR3 DNA is TGCGCCAGCAGCGCCGGGACAGTTCGCAGCTCCTATAATTCACCCCTCCACTTT. Translated, it gives CASSAGTVRSSYNSPLHF.

The V and J genes are TRBV28 and TRBJ1-1, with 7 bases that match TRBD1. The trim removed 10 bases at V and 3 bases at J, leaving 14 bases unmatched. From germline, CDR1 is MDHEN and CDR2 SYDVKM. This CDR3 is 15 amino acids long. CDR3 sequence (DNA): TGTGCCACCAACCGTAGACAGGGATTGCACACTGAAGCTTTCTTT. As protein: CATNRRQGLHTEAFF.

The chain employs TRBV14 and TRBJ2-1; D is tentatively TRBD1 or TRBD2 (6 bases each). Trimming took 6 bases from V and 11 from J, leaving 11 bases between them. This CDR3 has 11 amino acids. The V gene's germline CDR1 is SGHDN and CDR2 FVKESK. The CDR3 nucleotides read TGTGCCAGCAGTGTACGGGGGCAGCAGTTCTTC. As protein: CASSVRGQQFF.

This sequence joins TRBV14 and TRBJ2-4; 8 bases fit TRBD1. The V and J ends lost 5 bases and 6 bases, in that order; junction bases with no gene match: 15. CDR1 SGHDN and CDR2 FVKESK come from the germline V gene. This CDR3 has 17 residues. CDR3 residues: CASSTTTDRARGNIQYF. The CDR3 DNA reads as TGTGCCAGCAGCACGACAACGGACAGGGCGCGCGGAAACATTCAGTACTTC.

The V call is TRBV5-1, the J call TRBJ2-3, with 10 bases matching TRBD2. This CDR3 spans 16 amino acids. CDR1 SGHRS and CDR2 YFSETQ come from the germline V gene. V shed 0 bases, J shed 4 bases, and the junction held 5 bases outside the gene matches. The CDR3 loop reads CASSLALAGDPDTQYF. The CDR3 DNA sequence: TGCGCCAGCAGCTTGGCCCTAGCGGGAGATCCAGATACGCAGTATTTT. The whole variable domain, filled in from reference TRBV5-1 and TRBJ2-3, reads KAGVTQTPRYLIKTRGQQVTLSCSPISGHRSVSWYQQTPGQGLQFLFEYFSETQRNKGNFPGRFSGRQFSNSRSEMNVSTLELGDSALYLCASSLALAGDPDTQYFGPGTRLTVL.

About this clone itself: A much larger clone differs from this one at a single base, so this may be a read error. The CDR3, as DNA: TGTGCCTGGAGTACGGCCGGGACTTTATATTTACCCCTCCACTTT. Translating it yields CAWSTAGTLYLPLHF. This chain connects TRBV30 to TRBJ1-6; tentatively, D is TRBD1 (5 bases). Per germline, CDR1 GTSNPN and CDR2 SVGIG (reference sequence). Trimming pared 2 bases from V and 12 bases from J, leaving 20 bases between. The CDR3 spans 15 residues.

This clone showed up just a few times. This chain connects TRBV18 to TRBJ2-5, with D perhaps TRBD2 (6 bases). V was cut by 6 bases and J by 4 bases, with 18 bases left in between. The germline V gene encodes CDR1 KGHSH and CDR2 LQKENI. The CDR3 has 15 residues. The CDR3 DNA reads TGTGCCAGCTCGCGGGACGGCAAACTAGCAGAGACCCAGTACTTC. Translation: CASSRDGKLAETQYF.

This clone showed up just once. V is TRBV4-1 and J is TRBJ1-1; TRBD1 aligns across 7 bases. V dropped 6 bases and J dropped 4; count of bases not matched to a gene: 5. The CDR3 runs 13 residues. Germline CDR1 is MGHRA and CDR2 is YSYEKL. The CDR3 DNA reads as TGCGCCAGCAGACAAACAGGGGCCACTGAAGCTTTCTTT. It translates to CASRQTGATEAFF.

This chain links TRBV4-2 with TRBJ2-7, with a possible D match to TRBD1 (5 bases). V lost 5 bases and J 4 bases, leaving 18 bases between the germline ends. The germline CDR1 and CDR2 sequences are LGHNA and YNFKEQ. The CDR3 extends over 15 amino acids. The CDR3 loop is CASSTGHTNIYEQYF. CDR3 nucleotides: TGTGCCAGCAGCACCGGACACACGAATATTTACGAGCAGTACTTC.

A single count supports this clone. The rearrangement uses TRBV20-1 and TRBJ2-7; D remains ambiguous. CDR1 DFQATT and CDR2 SNEGSKA come from the germline V gene (reference sequence). V was pared by 5 bases and J by 3 bases, with 8 bases between. The CDR3 length is 11 residues. CDR3 sequence: CSALADYEQYF. The CDR3 nucleotides read TGCAGTGCTCTGGCTGACTACGAGCAGTACTTC.

The chain combines TRBV11-3 with TRBJ2-7, with D perhaps matching TRBD2 (7 bases). The CDR3 sequence is 15 residues long. V gave up 2 bases and J gave up 1 base, with 12 bases separating them. Germline V gene sequence: CDR1 SGHNT, CDR2 YENEEA. CDR3 amino acids: CASSLRGGISYEQYF. The CDR3 coding sequence is TGTGCCAGCAGCTTAAGGGGGGGGATTTCCTACGAGCAGTACTTC.

The V gene is TRBV12-5, the J gene TRBJ2-2, with D possibly TRBD2 on 6 matching bases. The V end was cut by 0 bases, the J end by 3 bases, with 17 bases between. Germline V lookup: CDR1 LGHNT, CDR2 FRNRAP. The CDR3 is 18 residues long. CDR3 nucleotides: TGTGCTAGTGGTTTGGTACAAGCCCGATGGGAGGACACCGGGGAGCTGTTTTTT. Translated, it gives CASGLVQARWEDTGELFF. Supplemented by reference TRBV12-5 and TRBJ2-2, the full variable domain reads DARVTQTPRHKVTEMGQEVTMRCQPILGHNTVFWYRQTMMQGLELLAYFRNRAPLDDSGMPKDRFSAEMPDATLATLKIQPSEPRDSAVYFCASGLVQARWEDTGELFFGEGSRLTVL.

The V call is TRBV10-3, the J call TRBJ2-1, with 8 bases matching TRBD2. The length of the CDR3 is 17 residues. Germline CDR1 and CDR2: ENHRY and SYGVKD. J gave up 5 bases and V 0 bases, and 9 bases lay outside the gene matches. CDR3: CAISESGRGARDNEQFF. For the CDR3, the DNA is TGTGCCATCAGTGAGTCGGGGCGGGGGGCACGTGACAATGAGCAGTTCTTC.

This chain links TRBV10-3 with TRBJ2-7, with 9 positions matching TRBD1. Germline V lookup: CDR1 ENHRY, CDR2 SYGVKD. The CDR3 has 15 residues. The trim removed 0 bases at V and 4 bases at J, leaving 4 bases unmatched. The CDR3: CAISESDRGAYEQYF. The DNA of the CDR3 is TGTGCCATCAGTGAGTCGGACAGGGGAGCTTACGAGCAGTACTTC.

V is TRBV7-9 and J is TRBJ2-1, with TRBD2 as a possible D gene (5 bases). Germline CDR1 reads SEHNR; CDR2 reads FQNEAQ (reference sequence). V dropped 5 bases and J dropped 4 bases, with 12 bases sitting between them. The CDR3 loop spans 14 amino acids. The CDR3: CASSPDLIYNEQFF. For the CDR3, the DNA is TGTGCCAGCAGCCCGGACTTAATTTACAATGAGCAGTTCTTC.

The V gene is TRBV5-5, the J gene TRBJ1-1; 7 nucleotides align to TRBD1. The CDR3 loop spans 15 amino acids. Germline V gives CDR1 SGHKS, CDR2 YYEKEE (reference sequence). V shed 4 bases and J 1 base; nucleotides not matched to a gene: 7. CDR3 nucleotides: TGTGCCAGCAGCAAGGCGGGACAGACGAACACTGAAGCTTTCTTT. Translation: CASSKAGQTNTEAFF.

By share, this clone counts as medium-sized. CDR3 loop: CSASSLKGWAKNIQYF. Here the CDR3 DNA reads TGCAGTGCTAGTTCCCTTAAAGGTTGGGCCAAAAACATTCAGTACTTC. The J gene is TRBJ2-4, the V gene TRBV20-1; unclear D gene. There are 16 residues in the CDR3. Germline V gene lookup returns CDR1 DFQATT and CDR2 SNEGSKA (reference sequence). V shed 3 bases and J shed 1 base, with 16 bases lying between them.

This chain uses TRBV5-5 with TRBJ2-4; 11 bases align to TRBD2. The CDR3 loop spans 14 amino acids. Trimming at V came to 5 bases and at J to 5 bases, leaving 3 bases not matched to a gene. From germline, CDR1 is SGHKS and CDR2 YYEKEE (reference sequence). The CDR3 here is CASRRGLAENIQYF. DNA of the CDR3: TGTGCCAGCAGAAGGGGACTAGCGGAAAACATTCAGTACTTC.

This clone was recorded only once. The chain recombines TRBV30 with TRBJ1-5, with D possibly being TRBD1 (6 bases). Looked up from germline, CDR1 is GTSNPN and CDR2 is SVGIG (reference sequence). The CDR3 sequence is 16 residues long. Deletions cut 2 bases from V and 3 bases from J, with 17 bases between. Written as DNA, the CDR3 is TGTGCCTGGAGTCCGGAGCAGGGGTCCCTCAATCAGCCCCAGCATTTT. It specifies CAWSPEQGSLNQPQHF.